The clone carrying this TCR beta chain was observed a handful of times. Its antigen is undetermined. These data originate in a study of T-cell reconstitution after alpha-beta-depleted transplantation in children. Points from the study as a whole: Several hundred rapidly expanded clones from non-depleted graft cells reportedly supplied alpha-beta T cells about two months post-transplant. Surviving recipient T cells and intrathymic progenitors accounted for some patients' high TCRbeta diversity at day 60. At one year after transplant, newly produced T cells mostly accounted for T-cell counts and diversity.

For TCRbeta, the library was prepared with unique molecular identifiers. TCRdb re-derived calls from the PCR reads in MiXCR, one entry per CDR3 protein. The table lists about 420,000 distinct CDR3 sequences, about 16% of them singletons. CDR3 size: 15 residues. Trimming took 2 bases from V and 1 from J, leaving 9 bases between them. The chain combines TRBV12-3 or TRBV12-4 with TRBJ1-3; D not certain. Material: PBMCs, mostly from graft donor cells, obtained 360 days after TCRalphabeta/CD19-depleted stem cell transplant. The TCR comes from a boy under three years old who had a stem cell transplant for Wiskott-Aldrich syndrome, so the T cells may come from the graft donor. The CDR3 spells CASSLIGQSGNTIYF. Written as DNA, the CDR3 is TGTGCCAGCAGTTTAATCGGTCAGTCTGGAAACACCATATATTTT.